Shown below are 30 T cell receptor beta chains from a single sample sequenced in a study of blood T cell repertoires in COVID-19. Method: immunoSEQ multiplex PCR; TCRdb's copy keeps in-frame clones and lacks some. This sample has under 300,000 clones; about 83% occur once, and the top ten carry more than 1.5%. Sequenced input: peripheral blood. The source is a woman in her 40s who had recovered from COVID-19.

This clone was counted a few times. The chain carries TRBV3-1 (or the pseudogene TRBV3-2) and TRBJ1-1, with D unresolved. The V gene lost 10 bases and the J gene lost 7 bases, with 16 bases spanning the gap. This CDR3 is built from 12 residues. The germline gives CDR1 LGHDT, CDR2 YNNKEL (reference sequence). CDR3: CATRGANLEAFF. The CDR3 DNA is TGTGCCACTAGAGGAGCGAACCTTGAAGCTTTCTTT.

This clone was picked up one time. The V gene is TRBV4-2, the J gene TRBJ1-1; TRBD1 agrees at 7 bases. Per germline, CDR1 LGHNA and CDR2 YNFKEQ. The CDR3 has 17 residues. After removal of 1 base from V and 5 bases from J, the junction contained 13 bases not matched to a gene. CDR3 protein: CASSQVGNQGVGTEAFF. The CDR3, as DNA: TGTGCCAGCAGCCAAGTGGGCAATCAGGGGGTTGGGACTGAAGCTTTCTTT.

The chain carries TRBV20-1 and TRBJ2-3, with D perhaps TRBD2 (5 bases). The germline V gene encodes CDR1 DFQATT and CDR2 SNEGSKA (reference sequence). V lost 3 bases to trimming and J lost 7 bases, with 8 bases between them. CDR3 length: 11 amino acids. The CDR3 loop reads CSAREVYTQYF. CDR3 DNA sequence: TGCAGTGCTAGGGAGGTCTATACGCAGTATTTT.

This chain joins TRBV20-1 and TRBJ1-2; D is unresolved. Between the trimmed V and J ends, which lost 6 bases and 5 bases, there was a span of 10 bases. CDR3 length: 11 amino acids. The germline CDR1 and CDR2 sequences are DFQATT and SNEGSKA (reference sequence). CDR3 DNA: TGCAGTGCCCTGGTACAGTATGGCTACACCTTC. Its protein product is CSALVQYGYTF.

Only a few counts were recorded for this clone. This sequence joins TRBV18 and TRBJ2-7; D gene ambiguous. The germline V gene has CDR1 KGHSH and CDR2 LQKENI. The CDR3 loop spans 13 amino acids. The V end was cut by 3 bases, the J end by 5 bases, with 11 bases between. The CDR3 DNA follows: TGTGCCAGCTCACCGAATAGTGAGGACGAGCAGTACTTC. Encoded protein: CASSPNSEDEQYF.

This rearrangement joins TRBV7-9 to TRBJ1-2; 7 bases agree with TRBD1. V gave up 2 bases and J gave up 4 bases; unmatched junction bases: 7. The CDR3 totals 15 residues. Germline CDR1 and CDR2: SEHNR and FQNEAQ (reference sequence). CDR3 sequence (DNA): TGTGCCAGCAGCTTACAGGGGGGCCCCTTCTATGGCTACACCTTC. Protein sequence: CASSLQGGPFYGYTF. Looking up the rest from reference TRBV7-9 and TRBJ1-2 gives the full variable domain: DTGVSQNPRHKITKRGQNVTFRCDPISEHNRLYWYRQTLGQGPEFLTYFQNEAQLEKSRLLSDRFSAERPKGSFSTLEIQRTEQGDSAMYLCASSLQGGPFYGYTFGSGTRLTVV.

This chain connects TRBV2 to TRBJ1-5; no reliable D call. The CDR3 has 13 residues. Trimming took 5 bases from V and 0 from J, leaving 5 bases between them. Per the germline V gene, CDR1 is SNHLY and CDR2 is FYNNEI. CDR3 sequence reads: CASSSDSNQPQHF. In nucleotides, the CDR3 is TGTGCCAGCAGTTCAGATAGCAATCAGCCCCAGCATTTT. The complete variable domain, with remaining parts taken from reference TRBV2 and TRBJ1-5, reads EPEVTQTPSHQVTQMGQEVILRCVPISNHLYFYWYRQILGQKVEFLVSFYNNEISEKSEIFDDQFSVERPDGSNFTLKIRSTKLEDSAMYFCASSSDSNQPQHFGDGTRLSIL.

The V call is TRBV6-6, the J call TRBJ2-7; D not resolved. The germline CDR1 and CDR2 sequences are MNHNY and SVGAGI (reference sequence). Trimming removed 6 bases at V and 3 bases at J, with 12 bases between. The CDR3 runs 13 residues. The CDR3 protein is CASSPGLGYEQYF. CDR3 nucleotide sequence: TGTGCCAGCAGCCCAGGCCTCGGCTACGAGCAGTACTTC.

The chain combines TRBV10-2 with TRBJ1-1; TRBD1 agrees at 7 bases. The CDR3 sequence is 20 residues long. With 6 bases clipped from V and 2 bases from J, the junction kept 24 bases outside the gene matches. The germline gives CDR1 WSHSY, CDR2 SAAADI. The CDR3 is CASRTPGGEGVSGSNTEAFF. CDR3 sequence (DNA): TGCGCCAGCAGAACCCCAGGGGGTGAGGGAGTGTCGGGGTCAAACACTGAAGCTTTCTTT.

The chain has TRBV15 and TRBJ2-7; 8 bases align to TRBD1. Trimming cost V 5 bases and J 6 bases; bases outside gene matches: 12. Germline CDR1 reads LNHNV; CDR2 reads YYDKDF (reference sequence). This CDR3 has 15 residues. In DNA form, the CDR3 reads TGTGCCACCAGCGGATGGACAGGGAGCGTCTCCGAGCAGTACTTC. Amino acids: CATSGWTGSVSEQYF.

A remark on this clone: Distinct nucleotide sequences in the sample also encode this CDR3. This sequence joins TRBV5-1 and TRBJ2-6; D is perhaps TRBD1 (5 bases). The CDR3 contains 15 residues. Trimming removed 3 bases from V and 0 bases from J, with 7 bases in between. The germline V gene has CDR1 SGHRS and CDR2 YFSETQ. CDR3 nucleotides: TGCGCCAGCAGCTCTGACAGCTCTGGGGCCAACGTCCTGACTTTC. Its translation: CASSSDSSGANVLTF.

This clone has more than one count but fewer than ten. V gene TRBV7-9 combines with J gene TRBJ1-1, with D uncertain. The germline V gene encodes CDR1 SEHNR and CDR2 FQNEAQ (reference sequence). The CDR3 is 13 residues long. The V gene lost 1 base and the J gene lost 5 bases, with 8 bases spanning the gap. In nucleotides, the CDR3 is TGTGCCAGCAGCTTAGAGAGGCGGACTGAAGCTTTCTTT. Amino acids: CASSLERRTEAFF.

The gene calls are TRBV4-1 and TRBJ1-6; TRBD1 aligns across 8 bases. This CDR3 is 18 amino acids long. CDR1 and CDR2 from the germline V gene are MGHRA and YSYEKL. V lost 3 bases to trimming and J lost 9 bases; unmatched junction nucleotides: 16. The CDR3 reads CASSQVVQGAFRRSPLHF. The CDR3 DNA sequence: TGCGCCAGCAGCCAGGTGGTCCAGGGGGCTTTTAGACGTTCACCCCTCCACTTT.

The rearrangement joins TRBV9 to TRBJ2-3; D remains unclear. This CDR3 contains 14 residues. Between the trimmed V and J ends, which lost 0 bases and 1 base, there was a span of 6 bases. Germline V gene sequence: CDR1 SGDLS, CDR2 YYNGEE. The DNA of the CDR3 is TGTGCCAGCAGCGTAGAGAGCGGCACAGATACGCAGTATTTT. Protein product: CASSVESGTDTQYF.

The rearrangement uses TRBV18 and TRBJ2-7; D is possibly TRBD2 (5 bases). V lost 3 bases and J 2 bases, leaving 11 bases between the germline ends. The CDR3 consists of 14 residues. Per germline, CDR1 KGHSH and CDR2 LQKENI. This chain's CDR3 is CASSPREGTYEQYF. DNA of the CDR3: TGTGCCAGCTCACCGAGGGAAGGAACCTACGAGCAGTACTTC.

This clone showed up just once. The CDR3 region has the DNA TGTGCCAGCAGCTTGGTTGGCATTGGGGCCAACGTCCTGACTTTC. It encodes CASSLVGIGANVLTF. The chain carries TRBV5-4 and TRBJ2-6; D ambiguous. Germline assignment: CDR1 SGHNT and CDR2 YYREEE (reference sequence). V shed 0 bases and J shed 3 bases, with 7 bases lying between them. The CDR3 loop spans 15 amino acids.

The chain has TRBV4-1 and TRBJ1-4; 7 bases fit TRBD1. The CDR3 has 14 residues. Germline-derived CDR1 and CDR2 are MGHRA and YSYEKL. V lost 8 bases and J lost 4; bases outside the gene matches: 7. CDR3 nucleotide sequence: TGCGCCAGCCGACGACAGGGAGGTAATGAAAAACTGTTTTTT. The encoded protein is CASRRQGGNEKLFF.

The chain is built from TRBV27 and TRBJ1-2; 12 nucleotides match TRBD1. This CDR3 is built from 15 residues. Germline CDR1 reads MNHEY; CDR2 reads SMNVEV (reference sequence). Trimming removed 3 bases from V and 4 bases from J; junction bases left unmatched: 3. As DNA, the CDR3 is TGTGCCAGCAGTTTCGGGACAGGGGGCGTCTATGGCTACACCTTC. Amino acid sequence: CASSFGTGGVYGYTF.

This chain links TRBV25-1 with TRBJ1-6; 7 bases fit TRBD1. The CDR3 extends over 13 amino acids. In germline, CDR1 is MGHDK, CDR2 SYGVNS. J lost 5 bases, V lost 7 bases, and 2 bases had no gene match. The CDR3 region is CASTGQDNSPLHF. The CDR3 nucleotides are TGTGCCAGCACCGGACAGGATAATTCACCCCTCCACTTT. Based on the CDR3 plus reference TRBV25-1 and TRBJ1-6, the full variable domain is EADIYQTPRYLVIGTGKKITLECSQTMGHDKMYWYQQDPGMELHLIHYSYGVNSTEKGDLSSESTVSRIRTEHFPLTLESARPSHTSQYLCASTGQDNSPLHFGNGTRLTVT.

V usage is TRBV28 and J usage is TRBJ2-1; 10 bases match TRBD2. The trim removed 5 bases at V and 2 bases at J, leaving 3 bases unmatched. The CDR3 covers 15 residues. Germline CDR1 MDHEN, CDR2 SYDVKM. CDR3 DNA: TGTGCCAGCAGTCCTCTAGCGGGGGCCTACAATGAGCAGTTCTTC. Protein: CASSPLAGAYNEQFF.

J is TRBJ1-5 and V is TRBV6-1; 7 bases fit TRBD1. The CDR3 length is 16 residues. V lost 2 bases and J lost 4; bases outside the gene matches: 8. The germline CDR1 and CDR2 sequences are MNHNS and SASEGT. The CDR3 sequence: CASSENWGQTNQPQHF. The CDR3 DNA reads TGTGCCAGCAGTGAAAACTGGGGACAGACAAATCAGCCCCAGCATTTT.

V gene TRBV7-9 combines with J gene TRBJ1-3; no clear D. The V and J ends lost 8 bases and 0 bases respectively, with 14 bases between them. CDR1 is SEHNR and CDR2 is FQNEAQ in the germline V gene (reference sequence). This CDR3 is built from 15 residues. The CDR3 reads CASSPVRSSGNTIYF. Here the CDR3 DNA reads TGTGCCAGCTCCCCCGTGAGGTCCTCTGGAAACACCATATATTTT. The entire variable domain, with the rest obtained from reference TRBV7-9 and TRBJ1-3, is as follows: DTGVSQNPRHKITKRGQNVTFRCDPISEHNRLYWYRQTLGQGPEFLTYFQNEAQLEKSRLLSDRFSAERPKGSFSTLEIQRTEQGDSAMYLCASSPVRSSGNTIYFGEGSWLTVV.

The CDR3 loop is CASSYGQYNEQFF. CDR3 nucleotide sequence: TGCGCCAGCAGCTACGGACAGTACAATGAGCAGTTCTTC. This chain joins TRBV5-1 and TRBJ2-1; D is perhaps TRBD1 (6 bases). V lost 3 bases and J 4 bases, leaving 8 bases between the germline ends. Germline CDR1 SGHRS, CDR2 YFSETQ. The CDR3 has 13 residues.

CDR3 coding DNA: TGTGCCAGCAGCCTGGGACAGGCAGTTAACTATGGCTACACCTTC. It yields the protein CASSLGQAVNYGYTF. The genes are TRBV5-5 and TRBJ1-2; 8 positions agree with TRBD1. This CDR3 spans 15 amino acids. V dropped 4 bases and J dropped 1; count of bases not matched to a gene: 6. Per the germline V gene, CDR1 is SGHKS and CDR2 is YYEKEE (reference sequence).

This chain uses TRBV14 with TRBJ1-1, with 7 bases fitting TRBD1. The junction had 6 bases not matched to a gene; V was cut back by 4 bases and J by 4 bases. Germline CDR1 SGHDN, CDR2 FVKESK. The CDR3 covers 14 residues. Here the CDR3 DNA reads TGTGCCAGCAGCCTCTTGACAGGGCTCACTGAAGCTTTCTTT. This encodes CASSLLTGLTEAFF.

The rearrangement uses TRBV6-5 and TRBJ1-3; 7 positions match TRBD1. Germline CDR1 and CDR2: MNHEY and SVGAGI. V trimming: 6 bases; J trimming: 4 bases; junction bases outside the gene matches: 6. The CDR3 spans 14 residues. In nucleotides, the CDR3 is TGTGCCAGCAGCCATCTAGGGGGCGGAAACACCATATATTTT. Amino acids: CASSHLGGGNTIYF.

The chain has TRBV7-7 and TRBJ2-7; D might be TRBD2 (5 bases). This CDR3 spans 13 amino acids. The V gene lost 5 bases and the J gene lost 5 bases, with 13 bases spanning the gap. Germline V gene sequence: CDR1 SSHAT, CDR2 FNYEAQ (reference sequence). CDR3 loop: CASSTHYGDEQYF. The DNA of the CDR3 is TGTGCCAGCAGCACCCATTACGGGGACGAGCAGTACTTC.

This sequence joins TRBV5-1 and TRBJ2-1; 8 nucleotides agree with TRBD1. Trimming removed 3 bases from V and 0 bases from J; junction bases left unmatched: 5. Germline V CDR1 and CDR2: SGHRS, YFSETQ. The CDR3 consists of 16 residues. The CDR3 here is CASSSGQGSSYNEQFF. In DNA, the CDR3 is TGCGCCAGCAGCTCAGGACAGGGTAGCTCCTACAATGAGCAGTTCTTC.

The genes are TRBV14 and TRBJ2-5, with D tentatively TRBD1 (6 bases). This CDR3 region has 17 residues. V was trimmed by 4 bases and J by 1 base, leaving 19 bases between them. Germline V gives CDR1 SGHDN, CDR2 FVKESK. The CDR3 DNA reads as TGTGCCAGCAGCCTCTTTCGGGACACCAGTGGCCAAGAGACCCAGTACTTC. Translating gives CASSLFRDTSGQETQYF.

The chain recombines TRBV14 with TRBJ1-2; D unclear. CDR3 size: 12 residues. Between the trimmed V and J ends, which lost 2 bases and 4 bases, there was a span of 5 bases. Germline loops: CDR1 SGHDN, CDR2 FVKESK. The CDR3 is CASSQSVYGYTF. Here the CDR3 DNA reads TGTGCCAGCAGCCAATCGGTCTATGGCTACACCTTC.